Following are 21 T cell receptor beta chains from one sample sequenced in a study of response to subunit inactivated influenza vaccine. TCRdb reanalysed the RT-PCR reads using MiXCR and keeps one entry per CDR3 protein. In the table there are about 190,000 distinct CDR3 sequences, approximately 14% of which are singletons. The starting material was CD8+ T cells sorted from PBMCs, obtained 4 to 6 days after vaccination. Receptor source: a man aged 50-59 years who received an inactivated influenza vaccine.

J is TRBJ2-3 and V is TRBV11-2; no clear D gene. CDR3 length: 18 amino acids. V shed 2 bases and J shed 0 bases, with 18 bases lying between them. Germline CDR1 SGHAT, CDR2 FQNNGV. Written as DNA, the CDR3 is TGTGCCAGCAGCTTATGGACCAACGTCAGGAGTAGCACAGATACGCAGTATTTT. Encoded protein: CASSLWTNVRSSTDTQYF.

This clonotype turned up a few times. The gene calls are TRBV20-1 and TRBJ2-1; D uncertain. This CDR3 has 14 residues. V was trimmed by 0 bases and J by 8 bases, leaving 14 bases between them. Germline values: CDR1 DFQATT, CDR2 SNEGSKA (reference sequence). CDR3 bases: TGCAGTGCTAGAGATCTAAGCTACGGTTATGAGCAGTTCTTC. Protein product: CSARDLSYGYEQFF.

V usage is TRBV25-1 and J usage is TRBJ2-7, with D perhaps TRBD1 (5 bases). V was trimmed by 6 bases and J by 2 bases, leaving 17 bases between them. Germline loops: CDR1 MGHDK, CDR2 SYGVNS. The CDR3 extends over 15 amino acids. The CDR3 here is CASSPGQGYTYEQYF. The CDR3 region has the DNA TGTGCCAGCAGCCCTGGGCAGGGTTACACCTACGAGCAGTACTTC.

This clonotype was detected only a few times. The rearrangement links TRBV9 to TRBJ2-7; 7 positions agree with TRBD2. The CDR3 is made up of 15 amino acids. The trim removed 0 bases at V and 0 bases at J, leaving 3 bases unmatched. Germline values: CDR1 SGDLS, CDR2 YYNGEE. This CDR3 is CASSVASGFSYEQYF. The CDR3 DNA sequence: TGTGCCAGCAGCGTAGCTAGCGGATTCTCCTACGAGCAGTACTTC. The full variable domain, completed using reference TRBV9 and TRBJ2-7, is DSGVTQTPKHLITATGQRVTLRCSPRSGDLSVYWYQQSLDQGLQFLIQYYNGEERAKGNILERFSAQQFPDLHSELNLSSLELGDSALYFCASSVASGFSYEQYFGPGTRLTVT.

This chain joins TRBV5-6 and TRBJ2-7; D gene ambiguous. CDR1 and CDR2 (germline): SGHDT, YYEEEE. This CDR3 is built from 15 residues. The ends were cut back, 5 bases at V and 1 base at J, with 16 bases in the middle. The CDR3 protein is CASSSAFVRSYEQYF. CDR3 DNA: TGTGCCAGCAGTTCTGCGTTCGTCCGTTCCTACGAGCAGTACTTC.

The genes are TRBV2 and TRBJ2-5; TRBD2 matches at 13 bases. From germline, CDR1 is SNHLY and CDR2 FYNNEI. The CDR3 covers 20 residues. The junction had 18 bases not matched to a gene; V was cut back by 3 bases and J by 5 bases. The CDR3 region has the DNA TGTGCCAGCAGTGATGACCCCGGGACTAGCGGGACAACATGGGGTGAGACCCAGTACTTC. Amino acids: CASSDDPGTSGTTWGETQYF. The entire variable domain, with the rest obtained from reference TRBV2 and TRBJ2-5, is as follows: EPEVTQTPSHQVTQMGQEVILRCVPISNHLYFYWYRQILGQKVEFLVSFYNNEISEKSEIFDDQFSVERPDGSNFTLKIRSTKLEDSAMYFCASSDDPGTSGTTWGETQYFGPGTRLLVL.

This clonotype was observed a few times. The V call is TRBV6-6, the J call TRBJ2-1, with D possibly being TRBD1 (6 bases). The CDR3 is made up of 12 amino acids. V was cut by 6 bases and J by 10 bases, with 13 bases left in between. The germline gives CDR1 MNHNY, CDR2 SVGAGI (reference sequence). The CDR3 nucleotides are TGTGCCAGCAGCCCCGACAGGAAAGAGCAGTTCTTC. Its protein is CASSPDRKEQFF.

This clonotype was recorded a few times. This chain links TRBV7-2 with TRBJ2-1, with 8 bases lining up with TRBD1. Germline V gene sequence: CDR1 SGHTA, CDR2 FQGNSA. V shed 4 bases and J 6 bases; nucleotides not matched to a gene: 5. CDR3 length equals 14 residues. The DNA for the CDR3 is TGTGCCAGCAGCTACGGACAGGGTGGCAATGAGCAGTTCTTC. Its protein is CASSYGQGGNEQFF. The full variable domain, in which reference TRBV7-2 and TRBJ2-1 provide the parts outside the CDR3, is GAGVSQSPSNKVTEKGKDVELRCDPISGHTALYWYRQSLGQGLEFLIYFQGNSAPDKSGLPSDRFSAERTGGSVSTLTIQRTQQEDSAVYLCASSYGQGGNEQFFGPGTRLTVL.

This clonotype was observed a handful of times. The chain recombines TRBV11-1 with TRBJ2-5; D uncertain. V lost 2 bases and J 5 bases, leaving 9 bases between the germline ends. The length of the CDR3 is 13 residues. Germline CDR1 and CDR2: SGHAT and FQDESV (reference sequence). The DNA for the CDR3 is TGTGCCAGCAGCTTAAGCCTCCAGGAGACCCAGTACTTC. Translated, it gives CASSLSLQETQYF.

This clonotype has more than one count but fewer than ten. This chain uses TRBV20-1 with TRBJ1-2, with TRBD1 matching 8 bases. The CDR3 totals 17 residues. Germline values: CDR1 DFQATT, CDR2 SNEGSKA (reference sequence). V dropped 6 bases and J dropped 3; count of bases not matched to a gene: 18. The CDR3 loop is CSAYRMNDGQGDYGYTF. CDR3 in DNA: TGCAGTGCGTACAGAATGAACGATGGACAGGGCGACTATGGCTACACCTTC.

The rearrangement uses TRBV5-1 and TRBJ2-5, with D perhaps matching TRBD1 (6 bases). From germline, CDR1 is SGHRS and CDR2 YFSETQ. V was clipped by 0 bases and J by 2 bases, with 8 bases between them. CDR3 length: 14 residues. CDR3 DNA sequence: TGCGCCAGCAGCTTGGTTGGACAGCAAGAGACCCAGTACTTC. This sequence encodes CASSLVGQQETQYF.

The rearrangement joins TRBV7-2 to TRBJ1-1; D remains unclear. V lost 1 base to trimming and J lost 5 bases, with 17 bases between them. This CDR3 contains 16 residues. The germline gives CDR1 SGHTA, CDR2 FQGNSA. CDR3 DNA: TGTGCCAGCAGCTTAGTCGGGCGGGGAATTTGGACTGAAGCTTTCTTT. This gives the protein CASSLVGRGIWTEAFF.

This clonotype turned up a few times. V gene TRBV27 combines with J gene TRBJ2-3; 8 nucleotides agree with TRBD2. Per the germline V gene, CDR1 is MNHEY and CDR2 is SMNVEV (reference sequence). The V and J ends lost 6 bases and 14 bases, in that order; junction bases with no gene match: 10. The CDR3 covers 12 residues. The CDR3 is CASSLPGLDTYF. In DNA, the CDR3 is TGTGCCAGCAGCCTCCCGGGACTAGATACGTATTTT.

V gene TRBV28 combines with J gene TRBJ2-1; tentatively, D is TRBD1 or TRBD2 (5 bases each). From germline, CDR1 is MDHEN and CDR2 SYDVKM. The CDR3 contains 14 residues. V lost 5 bases and J lost 6, with 14 bases in between. In nucleotides, the CDR3 is TGTGCCAGCAGTACAGGACTCGAAGTCAATGAGCAGTTCTTC. The encoded protein is CASSTGLEVNEQFF. Variable domain in full (rest from reference TRBV28 and TRBJ2-1): DVKVTQSSRYLVKRTGEKVFLECVQDMDHENMFWYRQDPGLGLRLIYFSYDVKMKEKGDIPEGYSVSREKKERFSLILESASTNQTSMYLCASSTGLEVNEQFFGPGTRLTVL.

This clonotype has just a few counts. V gene TRBV4-3 combines with J gene TRBJ1-1; D is ambiguous. CDR3 length equals 14 residues. Trimming took 0 bases from V and 7 from J, leaving 12 bases between them. Per the germline V gene, CDR1 is LGHNA and CDR2 is YSLEER. DNA for the CDR3: TGCGCCAGCAGCCAAGATAGAGGGTCGATTGAAGCTTTCTTT. Translated: CASSQDRGSIEAFF.

This clonotype was counted between two and nine times. The CDR3 DNA reads as TGTGCCAGCAGCCCGTCGGCTAGCGGGAGATTCTACGAGCAGTACTTC. It encodes CASSPSASGRFYEQYF. The chain employs TRBV9 and TRBJ2-7, with TRBD2 matching over 10 bases. V lost 4 bases to trimming and J lost 3 bases; unmatched junction nucleotides: 10. This CDR3 region has 16 residues. Germline values: CDR1 SGDLS, CDR2 YYNGEE.

This clonotype was observed a few times. The chain is built from TRBV27 and TRBJ2-6; D remains ambiguous. In germline, CDR1 is MNHEY, CDR2 SMNVEV (reference sequence). The V and J ends lost 2 bases and 1 base respectively, with 6 bases between them. The CDR3 is 15 amino acids. CDR3 residues: CASSLITSGANVLTF. DNA for the CDR3: TGTGCCAGCAGTTTAATAACATCTGGGGCCAACGTCCTGACTTTC.

This clonotype was found a few times. The V gene is TRBV3-1, the J gene TRBJ2-7, with TRBD2 matching 10 bases. The CDR3 has 16 amino acids. Germline V gene lookup returns CDR1 LGHDT and CDR2 YNNKEL (reference sequence). Germline trimming cut 2 bases from V and 3 bases from J; bases unmatched to any gene: 7. DNA of the CDR3: TGTGCCAGCAGCCAAAGACCGGGACTAGCGATCTACGAGCAGTACTTC. Residues: CASSQRPGLAIYEQYF.

This clonotype was recorded a few times. This rearrangement joins TRBV7-9 to TRBJ2-7; D gene unclear. Germline V CDR1 and CDR2: SEHNR, FQNEAQ (reference sequence). CDR3 length equals 12 residues. V shed 7 bases and J shed 2 bases, with 9 bases lying between them. This CDR3 is CASTSAAYEQYF. CDR3 coding DNA: TGTGCCAGCACCAGCGCCGCCTACGAGCAGTACTTC.

This clonotype has more than one count but fewer than ten. The chain combines TRBV27 with TRBJ1-2; unclear D gene. Trimming removed 8 bases at V and 3 bases at J, with 13 bases between. This CDR3 spans 13 amino acids. Germline-derived CDR1 and CDR2 are MNHEY and SMNVEV (reference sequence). The CDR3 DNA sequence: TGTGCCAGCTCGACACTGGTTGACTATGGCTACACCTTC. Encoded protein: CASSTLVDYGYTF.

This clonotype was seen more than once but under ten times. The chain combines TRBV10-3 with TRBJ2-7; 7 nucleotides line up with TRBD2. The CDR3 spans 14 residues. After removal of 6 bases from V and 3 bases from J, the junction contained 8 bases not matched to a gene. Germline V gives CDR1 ENHRY, CDR2 SYGVKD. The CDR3 DNA reads as TGTGCCATCAGGAATCGGACTAGTTACTACGAGCAGTACTTC. It specifies CAIRNRTSYYEQYF.